This T cell receptor beta chain came from a study of control samples from healthy donors and cancer patients. The ends lost 4 bases at V and 3 bases at J; junction bases unmatched: 12. CDR1 is LGHDT, CDR2 YNNKEL, per germline (reference sequence). The CDR3 consists of 17 residues. Assay used: immunoSEQ multiplex PCR; TCRdb lists only in-frame clones, some missing. The sample carries 150,000 to 200,000 clones, about 95% recorded once. This sequence was found in a man aged 55 to 69 with colorectal cancer. Specimen: PBMCs. The gene calls are TRBV3-1 (or the pseudogene TRBV3-2) and TRBJ2-3; 8 positions agree with TRBD1. Written as DNA, the CDR3 is TGTGCCAGCAGCCTTACCGCGGGACAGGTTCGTACAGATACGCAGTATTTT. This gives the protein CASSLTAGQVRTDTQYF.